This T cell receptor beta chain was sequenced during a study of blood T cell repertoires in COVID-19. At the level of the study: Samples representing acute and convalescent COVID-19 were sourced from the United States, Italy and Spain. Nucleic acid was either cDNA or gDNA, and it came from T cells, B-cell-depleted T cells, or PBMCs.

Clones were sequenced by immunoSEQ multiplex PCR, and TCRdb holds only the in-frame ones, with some missing. The sample shows 55,000 to 80,000 clones, approximately 80% of them seen only once. The CDR3 is 17 residues long. With 3 bases removed from V and 4 bases from J, the gap between germline ends came to 20 bases. The germline V gene has CDR1 SGHTS and CDR2 YDEGEE. The sample comprised peripheral blood. This TCR was sampled from a man older than 75 with active COVID-19. The V and J genes are TRBV5-8 and TRBJ2-1; D is perhaps TRBD1 (6 bases). CDR3 sequence: CASSSTTTGLLYNEQFF. CDR3 in DNA: TGTGCCAGCAGCTCTACAACAACAGGGCTTTTGTACAATGAGCAGTTCTTC.